Each of the 6 T cell receptor beta chains below was sequenced from the same sample in a study of PD-L1 blockade in urothelial cancer. Indicated time point: pretreatment peripheral blood. Clones were sequenced by immunoSEQ multiplex PCR, and TCRdb holds only the in-frame ones, with some missing. This sample carries about 95,000 clones, roughly 84% of them seen once, and the ten largest clones take 2% to 2.5%. The specimen comprised PBMCs, sampled around atezolizumab (anti-PD-L1) treatment. All receptors derive from a man in his 60s with urothelial cancer.

CDR3 loop: CASSVGHSEDPTEQFF. The CDR3 nucleotides are TGTGCCAGTAGTGTGGGACATTCGGAGGACCCCACTGAGCAGTTCTTC. This chain links TRBV19 with TRBJ2-1; tentatively, D is TRBD1 (6 bases). V was trimmed by 5 bases and J by 9 bases, leaving 23 bases between them. Germline V gene sequence: CDR1 LNHDA, CDR2 SQIVND (reference sequence). The CDR3 has 16 residues. The full variable domain, its missing parts supplied by reference TRBV19 and TRBJ2-1, is DGGITQSPKYLFRKEGQNVTLSCEQNLNHDAMYWYRQDPGQGLRLIYYSQIVNDFQKGDIAEGYSVSREKKESFPLTVTSAQKNPTAFYLCASSVGHSEDPTEQFFGPGTRLTVL.

V is TRBV19 and J is TRBJ1-3; D is unresolved. The V end was cut by 4 bases, the J end by 0 bases, with 13 bases between. The CDR3 is 16 amino acids. CDR1 and CDR2 from the germline V gene are LNHDA and SQIVND (reference sequence). In DNA form, the CDR3 reads TGTGCCAGTAGTAATAATGGCCTAGCCTCTGGAAACACCATATATTTT. Its protein product is CASSNNGLASGNTIYF.

The J gene is TRBJ2-1, the V gene TRBV5-1, with D possibly TRBD2 on 6 matching bases. The CDR3 length is 16 residues. Trimming cost V 1 base and J 0 bases, with 11 bases left between them. Germline lookup yields CDR1 SGHRS and CDR2 YFSETQ. The CDR3 sequence: CASSLMGGPSYNEQFF. DNA of the CDR3: TGCGCCAGCAGCTTGATGGGGGGACCCTCCTACAATGAGCAGTTCTTC.

J is TRBJ1-5 and V is TRBV28; no definite D call. Looked up from germline, CDR1 is MDHEN and CDR2 is SYDVKM. V was clipped by 6 bases and J by 1 base, with 16 bases between them. The CDR3 runs to 16 residues. CDR3 residues: CASRTQTAGSNQPQHF. The DNA for the CDR3 is TGTGCCAGCAGAACCCAGACCGCCGGGAGCAATCAGCCCCAGCATTTT.

This chain joins TRBV7-2 and TRBJ1-2, with 7 bases fitting TRBD1. CDR1 and CDR2 from the germline V gene are SGHTA and FQGNSA. With V trimmed by 5 bases and J by 3 bases, 3 bases remained unmatched. This CDR3 has 13 amino acids. In DNA form, the CDR3 reads TGTGCCAGCAGCCCCACAGGGGACTATGGCTACACCTTC. It is translated as CASSPTGDYGYTF.

The rearrangement links TRBV27 to TRBJ2-5; D might be TRBD1 (5 bases). Germline V lookup: CDR1 MNHEY, CDR2 SMNVEV (reference sequence). Trimming removed 7 bases at V and 5 bases at J, with 20 bases between. The CDR3 spans 15 residues. This CDR3 reads CASKRGGVDVETQYF. CDR3 coding DNA: TGTGCCAGCAAAAGGGGTGGGGTGGACGTTGAGACCCAGTACTTC.